These 12 T cell receptor beta chains came from one sample sequenced in a study of cytotoxic CD8 clonotypes in ibrutinib-treated CLL (dated by TCRdb to the early 2020s). The library was prepared using the immunoSEQ multiplex PCR assay. TCRdb holds this immuneACCESS table with in-frame rearrangements only. Some clones are missing; in checked studies, unresolved V genes explain under half, and the rest has no known cause. In this sample the table shows around 140,000 clones, approximately 85% of which occur a single time. 2% to 2.5% of the sample is held by the ten biggest clonotypes. The sample's time point label, in plain terms: roughly 2 years on ibrutinib. The sequences come from PBMCs, collected after 24 months of ibrutinib treatment. The receptors stem from a human donor with chronic lymphocytic leukemia.

This clone was recorded only once. The rearrangement links TRBV5-4 to TRBJ1-2; 7 nucleotides line up with TRBD1. The CDR3 is 16 amino acids. The ends lost 0 bases at V and 6 bases at J; junction bases unmatched: 11. Germline values: CDR1 SGHNT, CDR2 YYREEE (reference sequence). CDR3 DNA: TGTGCCAGCAGCTTGGCCCTGGGACAGCGGAAGGATGGCTACACCTTC. It specifies CASSLALGQRKDGYTF.

V usage is TRBV28 and J usage is TRBJ2-3; D is unclear. This CDR3 spans 13 amino acids. From germline, CDR1 is MDHEN and CDR2 SYDVKM. The V gene lost 3 bases and the J gene lost 1 base, with 5 bases spanning the gap. The CDR3 is CASSFPGTDTQYF. The CDR3 DNA follows: TGTGCCAGCAGTTTTCCCGGCACAGATACGCAGTATTTT.

The rearrangement uses TRBV28 and TRBJ2-5; 7 nucleotides match TRBD2. CDR3 length: 13 amino acids. The V and J ends lost 4 bases and 5 bases, in that order; junction bases with no gene match: 4. Germline lookup yields CDR1 MDHEN and CDR2 SYDVKM. CDR3 loop: CASSWEGAETQYF. As DNA, the CDR3 is TGTGCCAGCAGTTGGGAGGGAGCGGAGACCCAGTACTTC.

The genes are TRBV4-2 and TRBJ2-5, with TRBD1 matching 8 bases. The CDR3 is made up of 16 amino acids. CDR1 and CDR2 (germline): LGHNA, YNFKEQ. V shed 0 bases and J 3 bases; nucleotides not matched to a gene: 6. CDR3 coding DNA: TGTGCCAGCAGCCAAGATCTGAGACAGGGGAAAGAGACCCAGTACTTC. Translating gives CASSQDLRQGKETQYF.

This sequence joins TRBV28 and TRBJ1-2; 7 bases agree with TRBD1. With V trimmed by 4 bases and J by 4 bases, 18 bases remained unmatched. From germline, CDR1 is MDHEN and CDR2 SYDVKM. CDR3 length equals 18 residues. As DNA, the CDR3 is TGTGCCAGCAGTTCCCTCTCGGGACAGAGCTCTGCCTTCTATGGCTACACCTTC. Its translation: CASSSLSGQSSAFYGYTF.

The chain is built from TRBV28 and TRBJ1-3; D remains unclear. The V gene's germline CDR1 is MDHEN and CDR2 SYDVKM. The CDR3 extends over 15 amino acids. Deletions cut 7 bases from V and 0 bases from J, with 13 bases between. In DNA form, the CDR3 reads TGTGCCAGCATTATGAGAGAAACCTCTGGAAACACCATATATTTT. Amino acid sequence: CASIMRETSGNTIYF.

The chain recombines TRBV6-6 with TRBJ2-1, with 7 bases identical to TRBD1. Per the germline V gene, CDR1 is MNHNY and CDR2 is SVGAGI (reference sequence). The CDR3 has 16 amino acids. Losses at the gene ends were 2 bases for V and 5 bases for J; bases not matched to a gene: 9. The CDR3 DNA reads TGTGCCAGCAGTTACGCGACAGGGTACTACAACAATGAGCAGTTCTTC. Translating gives CASSYATGYYNNEQFF.

This rearrangement joins TRBV7-9 to TRBJ2-1; D assignment may be TRBD1 or TRBD2 (7 bases each). The CDR3 has 17 amino acids. Germline values: CDR1 SEHNR, CDR2 FQNEAQ (reference sequence). Deletions cut 4 bases from V and 0 bases from J, with 16 bases between. The CDR3: CASSSGGARSSYNEQFF. The CDR3 coding sequence is TGTGCCAGCAGCTCAGGGGGGGCCCGGAGCTCCTACAATGAGCAGTTCTTC.

The chain couples TRBV30 to TRBJ1-2; possible D gene TRBD1, 6 bases. Trimming took 8 bases from V and 8 from J, leaving 18 bases between them. There are 12 residues in the CDR3. Germline CDR1 reads GTSNPN; CDR2 reads SVGIG (reference sequence). The CDR3: CARTRRGQGYTF. DNA for the CDR3: TGTGCCCGCACGAGACGGGGGCAAGGCTACACCTTC.

Only a few counts were recorded for this clone. The gene calls are TRBV28 and TRBJ1-5; tentatively, D is TRBD1 (6 bases). Trimming removed 10 bases at V and 7 bases at J, with 26 bases between. The CDR3 totals 16 residues. CDR1 MDHEN and CDR2 SYDVKM come from the germline V gene. This chain's CDR3 is CATTRLAGGAGQPQHF. CDR3 nucleotides: TGTGCCACCACGCGATTGGCCGGGGGGGCAGGCCAGCCCCAGCATTTT.

J is TRBJ2-1 and V is TRBV18; 10 bases agree with TRBD2. Germline CDR1 and CDR2: KGHSH and LQKENI. V trimming: 2 bases; J trimming: 7 bases; junction bases outside the gene matches: 5. This CDR3 contains 15 residues. CDR3 sequence (DNA): TGTGCCAGCTCACCAGATCTAGCGGGAGCTAATGAGCAGTTCTTC. It encodes CASSPDLAGANEQFF.

CDR3 nucleotide sequence: TGTGCCAGCAGCTTGCGGCGGGGGTCCCCAACCGGGGAGCTGTTTTTT. Encoded protein: CASSLRRGSPTGELFF. The chain joins TRBV7-8 to TRBJ2-2; TRBD2 matches at 7 bases. Germline CDR1 is SGHVS and CDR2 is FQNEAQ. V gave up 3 bases and J gave up 5 bases; unmatched junction bases: 9. This CDR3 spans 16 amino acids. The full variable domain, its missing parts supplied by reference TRBV7-8 and TRBJ2-2, is GAGVSQSPRYKVAKRGQDVALRCDPISGHVSLFWYQQALGQGPEFLTYFQNEAQLDKSGLPSDRFFAERPEGSVSTLKIQRTQQEDSAVYLCASSLRRGSPTGELFFGEGSRLTVL.